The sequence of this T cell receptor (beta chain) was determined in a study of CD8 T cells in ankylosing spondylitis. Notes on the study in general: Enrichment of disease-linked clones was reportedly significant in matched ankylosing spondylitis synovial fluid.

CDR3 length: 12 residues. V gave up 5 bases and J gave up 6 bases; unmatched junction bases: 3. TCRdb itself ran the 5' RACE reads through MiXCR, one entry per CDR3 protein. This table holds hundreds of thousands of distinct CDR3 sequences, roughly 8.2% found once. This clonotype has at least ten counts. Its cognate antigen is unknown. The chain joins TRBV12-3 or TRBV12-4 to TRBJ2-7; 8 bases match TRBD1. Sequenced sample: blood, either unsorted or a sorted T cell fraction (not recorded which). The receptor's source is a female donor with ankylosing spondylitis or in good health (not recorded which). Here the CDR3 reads CASSPTGVEQYF. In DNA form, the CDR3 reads TGTGCCAGCAGTCCGACAGGGGTCGAGCAGTACTTC.